The 11 T cell receptor beta chains presented below share a single source sample, sequenced in a study of early T cells in non-severe SARS-CoV-2 infection. From the 5' RACE reads, TCRdb called clonotypes with MiXCR, one entry per CDR3 protein. The sample consists of tens of thousands of distinct CDR3 sequences, 8% to 9% of them appearing once. Sequenced sample: whole blood. These receptors were taken from an adult who was a healthcare worker with PCR-confirmed SARS-CoV-2 infection or an uninfected control (not recorded which).

This clonotype was seen at least ten times. The CDR3 protein is CASSQVPAGEAVQYF. CDR3 nucleotides: TGCGCCAGCAGCCAAGTCCCGGCAGGGGAGGCCGTTCAGTACTTC. This chain joins TRBV4-1 and TRBJ2-4; the D gene could be TRBD1 or TRBD2 (6 bases each). The CDR3 covers 15 residues. Germline assignment: CDR1 MGHRA and CDR2 YSYEKL. Trimming cost V 1 base and J 11 bases, with 18 bases left between them.

This clonotype was counted at least ten times. The V call is TRBV11-2, the J call TRBJ2-7; TRBD2 matches at 7 bases. CDR1 and CDR2 from the germline V gene are SGHAT and FQNNGV. Trimming took 3 bases from V and 5 from J; bases not matched to a gene: 7. This CDR3 spans 14 amino acids. The DNA of the CDR3 is TGTGCCAGCAGCTTGAGCGGGATGGAGAACGAGCAGTACTTC. The encoded protein is CASSLSGMENEQYF.

There are many counts of this clonotype. The rearrangement joins TRBV28 to TRBJ2-5, with no clear D. The CDR3 covers 11 residues. Trimming took 10 bases from V and 7 from J, leaving 13 bases between them. Germline-derived CDR1 and CDR2 are MDHEN and SYDVKM. The chain's CDR3 is CATTLGMTQYF. DNA of the CDR3: TGTGCCACGACTTTGGGGATGACCCAGTACTTC.

The chain uses TRBV28 and TRBJ2-7; TRBD2 matches 10 bases. Germline V lookup: CDR1 MDHEN, CDR2 SYDVKM. Trimming took 4 bases from V and 5 from J; bases not matched to a gene: 8. CDR3 length: 15 residues. The CDR3 DNA sequence: TGTGCCAGCAGTTACCCACCAGCGGGAGGGGACGAGCAGTACTTC. Residues: CASSYPPAGGDEQYF.

In this sample, this clonotype turned up a few times. This chain uses TRBV20-1 with TRBJ2-7; a weak D match, TRBD2 (5 bases). Between the trimmed V and J ends, which lost 2 bases and 2 bases, there was a span of 16 bases. Per germline, CDR1 DFQATT and CDR2 SNEGSKA (reference sequence). This CDR3 is built from 15 residues. Here the CDR3 reads CSARSLSGGTYEQYF. CDR3 bases: TGCAGTGCTAGATCGCTATCAGGAGGAACCTACGAGCAGTACTTC.

This clonotype occurred many times. This chain joins TRBV19 and TRBJ1-5, with D perhaps TRBD1 (6 bases). V gave up 5 bases and J gave up 0 bases, with 11 bases separating them. Germline CDR1 reads LNHDA; CDR2 reads SQIVND (reference sequence). The CDR3 covers 15 residues. This CDR3 is CASSRRGASNQPQHF. The DNA for the CDR3 is TGTGCCAGTAGTCGGCGGGGGGCTAGCAATCAGCCCCAGCATTTT.

In this sample, this clonotype turned up a few times. V gene TRBV6-2 or TRBV6-3 combines with J gene TRBJ2-3, with 10 bases that match TRBD1. The V segment lost 1 base and the J segment 4 bases; nucleotides outside the gene matches: 11. Looked up from germline, CDR1 is MNHEY and CDR2 is SVGEGT. The CDR3 is 18 amino acids. For the CDR3, the DNA is TGTGCCAGCAGTTACTTCCGAAAACCGGGACAGGGGCCAGATACGCAGTATTTT. Translating it yields CASSYFRKPGQGPDTQYF.

The chain recombines TRBV20-1 with TRBJ1-2; TRBD1 matches 7 bases. The CDR3 totals 13 residues. V was clipped by 3 bases and J by 3 bases; unmatched bases: 4. Germline V CDR1 and CDR2: DFQATT, SNEGSKA (reference sequence). This chain's CDR3 is CSASPGQYYGYTF. In nucleotides, the CDR3 is TGCAGTGCTAGCCCGGGACAGTACTATGGCTACACCTTC.

The genes are TRBV7-2 and TRBJ2-7; tentatively, D is TRBD2 (6 bases). V lost 3 bases to trimming and J lost 1 base, with 13 bases between them. Germline-derived CDR1 and CDR2 are SGHTA and FQGNSA. The CDR3 is 15 residues long. The CDR3 DNA reads as TGTGCCAGCAGCTTGCGGGACTCGAGATCCTACGAGCAGTACTTC. Residues: CASSLRDSRSYEQYF.

The J gene is TRBJ2-1, the V gene TRBV6-5; 7 nucleotides match TRBD2. J was trimmed by 6 bases and V by 0 bases; bases with no gene match: 2. This CDR3 is 14 amino acids long. From germline, CDR1 is MNHEY and CDR2 SVGAGI. DNA for the CDR3: TGTGCCAGCAGTTACTCGTGGGAGGGCAATGAGCAGTTCTTC. As protein: CASSYSWEGNEQFF.

The table lists this clonotype with many counts. This rearrangement joins TRBV5-1 to TRBJ2-2; D might be TRBD1 or TRBD2, each matching 5 bases. In germline, CDR1 is SGHRS, CDR2 YFSETQ. V lost 4 bases and J 1 base, leaving 14 bases between the germline ends. This CDR3 region has 16 residues. In DNA, the CDR3 is TGCGCCAGCAGCCCTGCCGGGGCGGGGAACACCGGGGAGCTGTTTTTT. It is translated as CASSPAGAGNTGELFF.